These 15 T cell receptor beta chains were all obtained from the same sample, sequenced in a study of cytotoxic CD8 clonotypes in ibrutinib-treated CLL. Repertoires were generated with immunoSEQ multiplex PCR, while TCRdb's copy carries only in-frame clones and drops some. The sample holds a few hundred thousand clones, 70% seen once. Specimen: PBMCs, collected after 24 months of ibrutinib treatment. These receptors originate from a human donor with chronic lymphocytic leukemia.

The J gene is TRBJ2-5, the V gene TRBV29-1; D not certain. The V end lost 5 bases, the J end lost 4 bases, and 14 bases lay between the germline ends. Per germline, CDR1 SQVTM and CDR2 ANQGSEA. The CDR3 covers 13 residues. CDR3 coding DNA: TGCAGCGTTAGTATGGGCCCCGTAGAGACCCAGTACTTC. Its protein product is CSVSMGPVETQYF.

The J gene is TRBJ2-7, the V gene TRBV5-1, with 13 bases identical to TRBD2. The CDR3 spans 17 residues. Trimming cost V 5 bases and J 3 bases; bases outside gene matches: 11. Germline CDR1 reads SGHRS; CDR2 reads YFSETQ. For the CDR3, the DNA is TGCGCCAGCAGGCCCCCGGGACTAGCGGGAAGAAGCTACGAGCAGTACTTC. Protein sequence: CASRPPGLAGRSYEQYF. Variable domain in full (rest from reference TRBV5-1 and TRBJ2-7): KAGVTQTPRYLIKTRGQQVTLSCSPISGHRSVSWYQQTPGQGLQFLFEYFSETQRNKGNFPGRFSGRQFSNSRSEMNVSTLELGDSALYLCASRPPGLAGRSYEQYFGPGTRLTVT.

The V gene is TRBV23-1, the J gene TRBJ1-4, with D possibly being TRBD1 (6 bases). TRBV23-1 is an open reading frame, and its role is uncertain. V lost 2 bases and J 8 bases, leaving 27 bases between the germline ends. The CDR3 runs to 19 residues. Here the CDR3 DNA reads TGCGCCAGCAGTCAAGAGGGGGGTCCCGGGAGGAGAGTGAGCGAAAAACTGTTTTTT. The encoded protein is CASSQEGGPGRRVSEKLFF.

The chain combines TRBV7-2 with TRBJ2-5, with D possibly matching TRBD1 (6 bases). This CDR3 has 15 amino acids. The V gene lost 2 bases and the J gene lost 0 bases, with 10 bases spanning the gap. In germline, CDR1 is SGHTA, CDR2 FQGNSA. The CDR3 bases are TGTGCCAGCAGCTTAAGGCCAGGGGACCAAGAGACCCAGTACTTC. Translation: CASSLRPGDQETQYF. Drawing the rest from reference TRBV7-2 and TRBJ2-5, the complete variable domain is GAGVSQSPSNKVTEKGKDVELRCDPISGHTALYWYRQSLGQGLEFLIYFQGNSAPDKSGLPSDRFSAERTGGSVSTLTIQRTQQEDSAVYLCASSLRPGDQETQYFGPGTRLLVL.

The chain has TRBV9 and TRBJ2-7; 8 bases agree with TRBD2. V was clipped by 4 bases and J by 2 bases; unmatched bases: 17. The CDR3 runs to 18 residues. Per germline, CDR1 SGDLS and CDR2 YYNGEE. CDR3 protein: CASSLGTDTSGTPYEQYF. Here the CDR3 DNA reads TGTGCCAGCAGCCTCGGGACGGATACTAGCGGAACCCCCTACGAGCAGTACTTC.

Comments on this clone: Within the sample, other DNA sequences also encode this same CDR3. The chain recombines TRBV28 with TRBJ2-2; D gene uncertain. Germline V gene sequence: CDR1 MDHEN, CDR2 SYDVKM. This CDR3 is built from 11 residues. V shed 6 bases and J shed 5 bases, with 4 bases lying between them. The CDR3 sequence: CASSPTGELFF. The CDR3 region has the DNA TGTGCCAGCAGCCCTACCGGGGAGCTGTTTTTT.

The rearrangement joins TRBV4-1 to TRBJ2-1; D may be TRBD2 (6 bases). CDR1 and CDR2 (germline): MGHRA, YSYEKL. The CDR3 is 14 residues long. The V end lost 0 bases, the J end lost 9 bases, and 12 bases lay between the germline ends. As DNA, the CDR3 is TGCGCCAGCAGCCAAGATCGGGGGATATCTGAGCAGTTCTTC. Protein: CASSQDRGISEQFF.

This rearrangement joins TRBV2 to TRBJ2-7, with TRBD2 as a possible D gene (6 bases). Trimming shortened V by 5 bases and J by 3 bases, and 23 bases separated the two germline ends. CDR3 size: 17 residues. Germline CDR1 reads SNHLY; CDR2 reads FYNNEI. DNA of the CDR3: TGTGCCAGCAGTCCGTCTTCCGGGGCTCTGGAGGGCTACGAGCAGTACTTC. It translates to CASSPSSGALEGYEQYF. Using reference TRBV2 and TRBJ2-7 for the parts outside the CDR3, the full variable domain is EPEVTQTPSHQVTQMGQEVILRCVPISNHLYFYWYRQILGQKVEFLVSFYNNEISEKSEIFDDQFSVERPDGSNFTLKIRSTKLEDSAMYFCASSPSSGALEGYEQYFGPGTRLTVT.

This CDR3 is CASSRQRNTGELFF. CDR3 nucleotides: TGTGCCAGCAGCAGGCAACGGAACACCGGGGAGCTGTTTTTT. This sequence joins TRBV6-5 and TRBJ2-2; no reliable D call. The CDR3 spans 14 residues. Between the trimmed V and J ends, which lost 6 bases and 1 base, there was a span of 9 bases. Per the germline V gene, CDR1 is MNHEY and CDR2 is SVGAGI.

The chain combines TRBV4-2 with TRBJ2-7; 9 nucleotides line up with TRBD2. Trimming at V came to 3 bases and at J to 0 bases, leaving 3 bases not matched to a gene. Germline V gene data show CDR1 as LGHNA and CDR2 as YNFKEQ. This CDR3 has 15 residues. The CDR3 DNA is TGTGCCAGCAGCCAGCTAGCGGGGAGCTCCTACGAGCAGTACTTC. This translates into CASSQLAGSSYEQYF.

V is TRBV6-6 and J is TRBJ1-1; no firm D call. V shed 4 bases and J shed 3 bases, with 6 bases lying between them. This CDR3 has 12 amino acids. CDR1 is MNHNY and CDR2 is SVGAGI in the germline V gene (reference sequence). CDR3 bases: TGTGCCAGCAGTTTGATTGACACTGAAGCTTTCTTT. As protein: CASSLIDTEAFF.

CDR3 DNA: TGTGCCAGCAGTTACGGGGGAAACTCCTACGAGCAGTACTTC. Translation: CASSYGGNSYEQYF. The chain joins TRBV6-5 to TRBJ2-7; the D gene could be TRBD1 or TRBD2 (5 bases each). The CDR3 contains 14 residues. Germline V lookup: CDR1 MNHEY, CDR2 SVGAGI. Deletions cut 2 bases from V and 0 bases from J, with 8 bases between.

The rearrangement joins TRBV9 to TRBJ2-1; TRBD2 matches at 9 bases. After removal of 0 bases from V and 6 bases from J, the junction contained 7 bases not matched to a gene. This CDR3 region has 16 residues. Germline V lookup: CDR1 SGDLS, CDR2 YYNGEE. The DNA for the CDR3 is TGTGCCAGCAGCGTAGGTGGGACTAGCTTAGGCAATGAGCAGTTCTTC. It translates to CASSVGGTSLGNEQFF. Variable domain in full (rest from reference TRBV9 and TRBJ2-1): DSGVTQTPKHLITATGQRVTLRCSPRSGDLSVYWYQQSLDQGLQFLIQYYNGEERAKGNILERFSAQQFPDLHSELNLSSLELGDSALYFCASSVGGTSLGNEQFFGPGTRLTVL.

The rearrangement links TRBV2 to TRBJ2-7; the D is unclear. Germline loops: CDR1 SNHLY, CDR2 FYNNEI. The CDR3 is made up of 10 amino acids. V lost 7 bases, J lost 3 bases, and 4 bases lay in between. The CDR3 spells CASTHYEQYF. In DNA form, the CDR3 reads TGTGCCAGCACCCACTACGAGCAGTACTTC.

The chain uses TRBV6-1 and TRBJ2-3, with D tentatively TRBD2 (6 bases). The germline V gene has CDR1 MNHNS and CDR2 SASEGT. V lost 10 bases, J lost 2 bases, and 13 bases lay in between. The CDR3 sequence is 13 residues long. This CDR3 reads CATREAATDTQYF. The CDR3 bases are TGTGCCACCAGGGAGGCCGCCACAGATACGCAGTATTTT.